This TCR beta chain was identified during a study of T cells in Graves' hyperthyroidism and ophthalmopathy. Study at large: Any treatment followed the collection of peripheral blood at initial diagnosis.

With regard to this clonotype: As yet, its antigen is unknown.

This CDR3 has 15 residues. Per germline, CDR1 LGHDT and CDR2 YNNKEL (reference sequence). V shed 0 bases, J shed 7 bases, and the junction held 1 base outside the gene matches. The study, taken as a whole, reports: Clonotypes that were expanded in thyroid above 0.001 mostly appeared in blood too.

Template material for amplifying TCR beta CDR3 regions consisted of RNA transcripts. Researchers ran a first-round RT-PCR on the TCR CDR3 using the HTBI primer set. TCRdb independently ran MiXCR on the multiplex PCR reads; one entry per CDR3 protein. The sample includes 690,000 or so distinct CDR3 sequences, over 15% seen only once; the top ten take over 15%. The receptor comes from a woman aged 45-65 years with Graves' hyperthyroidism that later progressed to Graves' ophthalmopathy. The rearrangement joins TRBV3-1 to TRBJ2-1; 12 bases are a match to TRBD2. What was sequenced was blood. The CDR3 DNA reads TGTGCCAGCAGCCAAGAACTAGCGGGGGGAAATGAGCAGTTCTTC. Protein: CASSQELAGGNEQFF.